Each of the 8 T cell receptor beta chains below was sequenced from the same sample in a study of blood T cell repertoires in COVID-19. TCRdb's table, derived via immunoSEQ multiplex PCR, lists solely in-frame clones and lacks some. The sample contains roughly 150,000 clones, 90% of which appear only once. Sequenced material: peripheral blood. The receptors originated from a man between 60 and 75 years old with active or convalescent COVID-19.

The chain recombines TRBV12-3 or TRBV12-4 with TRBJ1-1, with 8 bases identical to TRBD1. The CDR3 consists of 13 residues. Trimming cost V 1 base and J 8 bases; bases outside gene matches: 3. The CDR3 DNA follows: TGTGCCAGCAGTTTAGGGGGGGACAGGGAAGCTTTCTTT. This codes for CASSLGGDREAFF.

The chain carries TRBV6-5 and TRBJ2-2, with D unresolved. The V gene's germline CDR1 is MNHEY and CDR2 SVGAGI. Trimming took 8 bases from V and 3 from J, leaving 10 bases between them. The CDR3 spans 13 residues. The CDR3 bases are TGTGCCAGCGTCCTATTACACACCGGGGAGCTGTTTTTT. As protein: CASVLLHTGELFF.

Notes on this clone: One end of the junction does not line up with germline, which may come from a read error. CDR3 protein: CASRQDIGAGSTDTQYF. DNA of the CDR3: TGTGCCAGCAGACAAGATATTGGAGCGGGGAGCACAGATACGCAGTATTTT. The genes are TRBV3-1 (or the pseudogene TRBV3-2) and TRBJ2-3, with 7 bases identical to TRBD2. The germline V gene encodes CDR1 LGHDT and CDR2 YNNKEL (reference sequence). The CDR3 contains 17 residues.

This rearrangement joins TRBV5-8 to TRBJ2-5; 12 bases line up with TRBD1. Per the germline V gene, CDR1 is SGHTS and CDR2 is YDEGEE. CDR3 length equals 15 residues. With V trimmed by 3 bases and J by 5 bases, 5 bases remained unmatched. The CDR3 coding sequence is TGTGCCAGCAGCTCGGGACAGGGGGCGGTGGAGACCCAGTACTTC. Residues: CASSSGQGAVETQYF.

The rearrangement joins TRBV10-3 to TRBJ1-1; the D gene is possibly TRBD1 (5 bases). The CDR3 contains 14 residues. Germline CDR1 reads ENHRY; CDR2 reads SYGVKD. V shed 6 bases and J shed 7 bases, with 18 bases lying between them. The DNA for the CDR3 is TGTGCCATCAGGGGACTCCCGGACCCTGGTGAAGCTTTCTTT. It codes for CAIRGLPDPGEAFF.

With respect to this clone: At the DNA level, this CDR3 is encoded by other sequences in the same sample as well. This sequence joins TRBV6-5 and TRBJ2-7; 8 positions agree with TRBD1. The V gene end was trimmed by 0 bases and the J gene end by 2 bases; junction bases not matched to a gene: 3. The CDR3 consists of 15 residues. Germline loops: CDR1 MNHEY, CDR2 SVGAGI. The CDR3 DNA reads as TGTGCCAGCAGTTACTCAGGCAGGGGGCCCTACGAGCAGTACTTC. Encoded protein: CASSYSGRGPYEQYF.

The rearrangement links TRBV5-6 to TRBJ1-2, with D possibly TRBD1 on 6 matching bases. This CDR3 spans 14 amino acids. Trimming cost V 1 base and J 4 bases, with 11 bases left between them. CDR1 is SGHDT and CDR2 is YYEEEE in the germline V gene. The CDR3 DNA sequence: TGTGCCAGCAGCTTGACAGGGTTAGCCTATGGCTACACCTTC. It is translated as CASSLTGLAYGYTF.

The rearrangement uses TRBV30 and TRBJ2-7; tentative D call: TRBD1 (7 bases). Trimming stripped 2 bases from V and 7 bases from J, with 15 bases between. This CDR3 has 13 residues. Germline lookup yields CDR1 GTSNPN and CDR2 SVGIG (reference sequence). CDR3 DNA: TGTGCCTGGAGTAGGGACTGGACAGGTGAGCAGTACTTC. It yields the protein CAWSRDWTGEQYF.